One TCR beta chain is described in this entry. The target antigen is unknown. Each TCR library used around 0.5 ug of total RNA and a linear amplification protocol. Per the original methods: Tens of thousands of TCR alpha transcripts were sequenced from four or five healthy donors. TCRdb re-analysed the reads in MiXCR, keeping a single row per CDR3 protein. What appears here as the V and J calls and clone size reflects TCRdb's work, not the paper's. The sample gives approximately 180,000 distinct CDR3 sequences, about 76% of which show up once; about 2.3% is in the top ten. The V segment lost 5 bases and the J segment 5 bases; nucleotides outside the gene matches: 5. From germline, CDR1 is MNHEY and CDR2 SMNVEV (reference sequence). This CDR3 has 15 amino acids. This entry is derived from a study of healthy donors' naive CD4 and CD8 T cells. General study points: Most V and J genes were reportedly biased between naive CD4+ and CD8+ cells.

The rearrangement links TRBV27 to TRBJ2-1, with 11 bases fitting TRBD1. The sequencing input was naive CD4+ and CD8+ T cells sorted from blood, pooled from several donors. This receptor was identified in a pool of human donors in good health; the sample pools cells from several healthy donors. CDR3 coding DNA: TGTGCCAGCAGTCACCGGACAGGGGGCAACAATGAGCAGTTCTTC. Protein sequence: CASSHRTGGNNEQFF.